Presented here are 28 T cell receptor beta chains from one specimen sequenced in a study of blood T cell repertoires in COVID-19. Data came from immunoSEQ multiplex PCR; TCRdb stores just in-frame clones and leaves some out. The table has 160,000 or so clones, about 80% seen once. The sample comprised peripheral blood. These receptors were collected from a man aged 60 to 75 with acute or convalescent COVID-19.

The chain uses TRBV5-1 and TRBJ1-1; D unresolved. The V gene's germline CDR1 is SGHRS and CDR2 YFSETQ. V was cut by 0 bases and J by 2 bases, with 11 bases left in between. The CDR3 has 15 residues. CDR3 region: CASSLVSNINTEAFF. DNA for the CDR3: TGCGCCAGCAGCTTGGTGTCAAACATAAACACTGAAGCTTTCTTT.

The chain employs TRBV7-6 and TRBJ2-7; 10 nucleotides align to TRBD2. Germline-derived CDR1 and CDR2 are SGHVS and FNYEAQ. V was clipped by 2 bases and J by 3 bases; unmatched bases: 1. This CDR3 spans 14 amino acids. The CDR3 here is CASSLRTSGYEQYF. The CDR3 nucleotides are TGTGCCAGCAGCTTACGGACTAGCGGCTACGAGCAGTACTTC.

V usage is TRBV9 and J usage is TRBJ2-2, with 9 bases matching TRBD1. The CDR3 consists of 17 residues. V shed 3 bases and J 4 bases; nucleotides not matched to a gene: 10. Germline V gene data show CDR1 as SGDLS and CDR2 as YYNGEE. The DNA for the CDR3 is TGTGCCAGCAGCGCCCATACCGGGACAGGGACCACCGGGGAGCTGTTTTTT. Translation gives CASSAHTGTGTTGELFF.

The rearrangement uses TRBV3-1 (or the pseudogene TRBV3-2) and TRBJ2-1; 7 bases align to TRBD1. Germline V gene lookup returns CDR1 LGHDT and CDR2 YNNKEL (reference sequence). The CDR3 spans 12 residues. V lost 3 bases, J lost 7 bases, and 0 bases stayed unmatched. CDR3 in DNA: TGTGCCAGCAGCCACAGGGGGAATGAGCAGTTCTTC. Translating gives CASSHRGNEQFF.

The chain combines TRBV23-1 with TRBJ1-1, with 10 nucleotides matching TRBD1. TRBV23-1 carries the ORF label, with uncertain function. With V trimmed by 2 bases and J by 4 bases, 7 bases remained unmatched. The CDR3 is made up of 16 amino acids. CDR3 in amino acids: CASSQRPRTGGTEAFF. The CDR3 nucleotides are TGCGCCAGCAGTCAACGCCCGAGGACAGGGGGCACTGAAGCTTTCTTT.

This clone was counted a few times. The V gene is TRBV2, the J gene TRBJ1-3, with no clear D. The CDR3 length is 14 residues. The germline gives CDR1 SNHLY, CDR2 FYNNEI. Trimming left V 6 bases short and J 2 bases short, with 11 bases between. The CDR3 DNA sequence: TGTGCCAGCAGGGGTCCGAGGACTGGAAACACCATATATTTT. Translated: CASRGPRTGNTIYF.

V usage is TRBV28 and J usage is TRBJ1-3, with 7 bases matching TRBD1. The CDR3 runs to 15 residues. V trimming: 6 bases; J trimming: 0 bases; junction bases outside the gene matches: 5. The germline V gene has CDR1 MDHEN and CDR2 SYDVKM. This chain's CDR3 is CASSSGQFSGNTIYF. The CDR3 DNA sequence: TGTGCCAGCAGCTCGGGACAGTTCTCTGGAAACACCATATATTTT. Combining the CDR3 with reference TRBV28 and TRBJ1-3 gives the whole variable domain DVKVTQSSRYLVKRTGEKVFLECVQDMDHENMFWYRQDPGLGLRLIYFSYDVKMKEKGDIPEGYSVSREKKERFSLILESASTNQTSMYLCASSSGQFSGNTIYFGEGSWLTVV.

The CDR3 coding sequence is TGTGCCAGCAGTTTAAGGTTGTTAGCGGGAGAAGAGACCCAGTACTTC. Amino acids: CASSLRLLAGEETQYF. This rearrangement joins TRBV27 to TRBJ2-5; 9 bases fit TRBD2. V shed 2 bases, J shed 3 bases, and the junction held 7 bases outside the gene matches. The CDR3 loop spans 16 amino acids. Germline V gene sequence: CDR1 MNHEY, CDR2 SMNVEV (reference sequence).

The rearrangement joins TRBV6-5 to TRBJ2-6, with D unclear. Per germline, CDR1 MNHEY and CDR2 SVGAGI. The CDR3 extends over 14 amino acids. Trimming took 7 bases from V and 2 from J, leaving 9 bases between them. The CDR3 sequence is CASTREAGANVLTF. The DNA for the CDR3 is TGTGCCAGCACCCGAGAAGCTGGGGCCAACGTCCTGACTTTC.

The chain has TRBV9 and TRBJ1-2; TRBD1 aligns across 10 bases. The trim removed 5 bases at V and 1 base at J, leaving 5 bases unmatched. Looked up from germline, CDR1 is SGDLS and CDR2 is YYNGEE. This CDR3 spans 15 amino acids. The CDR3 sequence: CASSMGQGINYGYTF. The CDR3 nucleotides read TGTGCCAGCAGTATGGGACAGGGGATTAACTATGGCTACACCTTC.

The chain combines TRBV19 with TRBJ1-4; 9 positions match TRBD1. With 9 bases clipped from V and 5 bases from J, the junction kept 13 bases outside the gene matches. The length of the CDR3 is 16 residues. CDR1 and CDR2 (germline): LNHDA, SQIVND (reference sequence). CDR3 nucleotides: TGTGCCAGCCGGAGGGGGACAGGGAGCCAAAATGAAAAACTGTTTTTT. Translation: CASRRGTGSQNEKLFF.

This clone was observed a handful of times. The CDR3 sequence is CASRGTNIQYF. As DNA, the CDR3 is TGTGCCAGCCGGGGAACAAACATTCAGTACTTC. The V gene is TRBV3-1 (or the pseudogene TRBV3-2), the J gene TRBJ2-4; maybe TRBD2 (5 bases). Deletions cut 8 bases from V and 6 bases from J, with 8 bases between. Germline-derived CDR1 and CDR2 are LGHDT and YNNKEL (reference sequence). The CDR3 spans 11 residues.

The chain uses TRBV6-4 and TRBJ2-3; 11 positions agree with TRBD2. The germline V gene has CDR1 MRHNA and CDR2 SNTAGT. The CDR3 extends over 15 amino acids. The J segment lost 1 base and the V segment lost 6 bases, leaving 3 bases of the junction unmatched. The CDR3 loop is CASSETSGGTDTQYF. CDR3 in DNA: TGTGCCAGCAGCGAGACTAGCGGGGGCACAGATACGCAGTATTTT.

This clone was detected once. J is TRBJ2-3 and V is TRBV12-5; maybe TRBD1 (5 bases). From germline, CDR1 is LGHNT and CDR2 FRNRAP. Trimming took off 6 bases at V and 6 bases at J, with 16 bases between the two ends. The CDR3 is 14 residues long. The CDR3 loop reads CASGRQGMWDTQYF. Here the CDR3 DNA reads TGTGCTAGTGGACGCCAGGGCATGTGGGATACGCAGTATTTT.

About this clone itself: Other nucleotide sequences from this sample produce the same CDR3. The rearrangement links TRBV6-6 to TRBJ2-7; a weak D match, TRBD2 (6 bases). CDR3 length: 13 residues. Trimming removed 7 bases from V and 4 bases from J, with 14 bases in between. Germline CDR1 is MNHNY and CDR2 is SVGAGI (reference sequence). The CDR3 protein is CASTRTGAYEQYF. In DNA, the CDR3 is TGTGCCAGCACCCGGACGGGAGCGTACGAGCAGTACTTC.

The table lists this clone with a few counts. The V call is TRBV6-2 or TRBV6-3, the J call TRBJ2-1, with 11 bases fitting TRBD2. CDR3 size: 17 residues. Germline trimming cut 6 bases from V and 0 bases from J; bases unmatched to any gene: 7. The germline V gene encodes CDR1 MNHEY and CDR2 SVGEGT. CDR3 in DNA: TGTGCCAGCAGCCCTCCGGGACTAGCGGCCTCCTACAATGAGCAGTTCTTC. Translated, it gives CASSPPGLAASYNEQFF.

Worth noting for this clone: Other nucleotide sequences from this sample produce the same CDR3. This chain joins TRBV6-5 and TRBJ1-1; D not certain. The V and J ends lost 1 base and 0 bases respectively, with 6 bases between them. Germline-derived CDR1 and CDR2 are MNHEY and SVGAGI. This CDR3 comprises 14 residues. CDR3 in amino acids: CASSYLAVNTEAFF. In DNA form, the CDR3 reads TGTGCCAGCAGTTACTTAGCGGTGAACACTGAAGCTTTCTTT.

V and J are TRBV15 and TRBJ2-4; tentative D call: TRBD1 (5 bases). Trimming left V 4 bases short and J 0 bases short, with 13 bases between. From germline, CDR1 is LNHNV and CDR2 YYDKDF (reference sequence). CDR3 length: 16 amino acids. The CDR3 DNA sequence: TGTGCCACCAGCACCCCGACAGTTCTAGCCAAAAACATTCAGTACTTC. Protein sequence: CATSTPTVLAKNIQYF.

The chain links TRBV28 to TRBJ1-4, with 7 nucleotides matching TRBD1. CDR1 is MDHEN, CDR2 SYDVKM, per germline. The CDR3 is made up of 15 amino acids. V was clipped by 5 bases and J by 7 bases; unmatched bases: 10. The CDR3 spells CASSPWTGSSEKLFF. Written as DNA, the CDR3 is TGTGCCAGCAGTCCCTGGACAGGCTCCTCTGAAAAACTGTTTTTT. The full variable domain, completed using reference TRBV28 and TRBJ1-4, is DVKVTQSSRYLVKRTGEKVFLECVQDMDHENMFWYRQDPGLGLRLIYFSYDVKMKEKGDIPEGYSVSREKKERFSLILESASTNQTSMYLCASSPWTGSSEKLFFGSGTQLSVL.

On this clone: The same CDR3 is also encoded by other DNA sequences in this sample. The gene calls are TRBV2 and TRBJ1-5; D may be TRBD1 (5 bases). V was cut by 2 bases and J by 7 bases, with 12 bases left in between. CDR1 SNHLY and CDR2 FYNNEI come from the germline V gene. The CDR3 totals 14 residues. The CDR3 loop is CASSERQGGQPQHF. The CDR3 bases are TGTGCCAGCAGTGAACGGCAGGGTGGACAGCCCCAGCATTTT.

V and J are TRBV14 and TRBJ2-4; 12 bases are a match to TRBD1. V gave up 7 bases and J gave up 12 bases; unmatched junction bases: 7. The germline gives CDR1 SGHDN, CDR2 FVKESK. This CDR3 region has 13 residues. The DNA of the CDR3 is TGTGCCAGCACCCCGGGACAGGGGGCTCCTCAGTACTTC. It is translated as CASTPGQGAPQYF.

This clone was seen at least ten times. The rearrangement links TRBV27 to TRBJ2-7; perhaps TRBD1 as D (6 bases). The CDR3 sequence is 14 residues long. The V end lost 3 bases, the J end lost 2 bases, and 11 bases lay between the germline ends. The germline gives CDR1 MNHEY, CDR2 SMNVEV (reference sequence). The CDR3 DNA sequence: TGTGCCAGCAGTTTTATCGACAGGACCTACGAGCAGTACTTC. This gives the protein CASSFIDRTYEQYF.

The chain employs TRBV19 and TRBJ2-3, with 7 bases lining up with TRBD2. In germline, CDR1 is LNHDA, CDR2 SQIVND (reference sequence). V shed 5 bases, J shed 7 bases, and the junction held 9 bases outside the gene matches. There are 14 residues in the CDR3. The CDR3 DNA is TGTGCCAGTAGTGAAGCGGGGTTGGGGTATACGCAGTATTTT. The encoded protein is CASSEAGLGYTQYF.

V gene TRBV2 combines with J gene TRBJ2-1, with a weak D call TRBD1 (6 bases). Germline CDR1 and CDR2: SNHLY and FYNNEI. The CDR3 contains 15 residues. V dropped 6 bases and J dropped 6 bases, with 18 bases sitting between them. CDR3 sequence: CASRGAGNFGNEQFF. CDR3 sequence (DNA): TGTGCCAGCAGGGGGGCAGGGAACTTCGGCAATGAGCAGTTCTTC.

The CDR3: CASSPNELPGELFF. In DNA form, the CDR3 reads TGTGCCAGCTCACCAAACGAGCTCCCCGGGGAGCTGTTTTTT. The chain has TRBV18 and TRBJ2-2; no reliable D call. The germline gives CDR1 KGHSH, CDR2 LQKENI. Trimming shortened V by 2 bases and J by 6 bases, and 10 bases separated the two germline ends. The CDR3 length is 14 residues.

The genes are TRBV7-3 and TRBJ2-2; D might be TRBD1 (5 bases). The V end was cut by 3 bases, the J end by 1 base, with 12 bases between. In germline, CDR1 is SGHTA, CDR2 FQGTGA. CDR3 length: 16 residues. The CDR3 DNA reads as TGTGCCAGCAGCTTCGACAGCCGAGGGAACACCGGGGAGCTGTTTTTT. Encoded protein: CASSFDSRGNTGELFF.

The chain joins TRBV7-9 to TRBJ1-1; 7 nucleotides match TRBD1. Germline values: CDR1 SEHNR, CDR2 FQNEAQ (reference sequence). V lost 5 bases to trimming and J lost 10 bases; unmatched junction nucleotides: 7. The CDR3 runs to 12 residues. CDR3 residues: CASSPDGQAAFF. The CDR3 DNA sequence: TGTGCCAGCAGCCCAGACGGACAGGCAGCTTTCTTT.

This clone came up once. The chain links TRBV5-1 to TRBJ2-2; 7 bases match TRBD1. CDR1 and CDR2 from the germline V gene are SGHRS and YFSETQ. There are 14 residues in the CDR3. The trim removed 7 bases at V and 2 bases at J, leaving 5 bases unmatched. This CDR3 reads CASRRDSNTGELFF. DNA for the CDR3: TGCGCCAGCCGACGGGACAGTAACACCGGGGAGCTGTTTTTT. Based on the CDR3 plus reference TRBV5-1 and TRBJ2-2, the full variable domain is KAGVTQTPRYLIKTRGQQVTLSCSPISGHRSVSWYQQTPGQGLQFLFEYFSETQRNKGNFPGRFSGRQFSNSRSEMNVSTLELGDSALYLCASRRDSNTGELFFGEGSRLTVL.